A selection of T cell receptor beta chains follows, all from one sample in a study of cytomegalovirus exposure and HLA in healthy donors. Profiling relied on immunoSEQ multiplex PCR, and the TCRdb table lists in-frame clones only, not all of them. The table includes about 120,000 clones, about 91% detected once. Material: PBMCs. The source of these receptors is a man between 18 and 35 years old in good health and CMV-seronegative. Both conserved end residues are part of each CDR3. The D gene is left open where the match is weak. Expanded clones are given a class, and other clones once, few, many or no size at all.

j_gene: TRBJ2-2
d_gene: TRBD2
abundance: once
v_gene: TRBV5-4
CDR3nt: TGTGCCAGCAGCTCCCGGGCGGGAGGAACCGGGGAGCTGTTTTTT
CDR3aa: CASSSRAGGTGELFF

j_gene: TRBJ2-2
d_gene: TRBD2
abundance: few
v_gene: TRBV5-1
CDR3nt: TGCGCCAGCAGCATAACCGGGACTAGCTCCACCGGGGAGCTGTTTTTT
CDR3aa: CASSITGTSSTGELFF

j_gene: TRBJ1-2
d_gene: .
abundance: .
v_gene: TRBV29-1
CDR3nt: TGCAGCGTTGGAGACAGTCTTAACTATGGCTACACCTTC
CDR3aa: CSVGDSLNYGYTF

j_gene: TRBJ2-7
d_gene: .
abundance: .
v_gene: TRBV28
CDR3nt: TGTGCCAGCAGCAACGGACTTCGCTCCTACGAGCAGTACTTC
CDR3aa: CASSNGLRSYEQYF

j_gene: TRBJ1-4
d_gene: .
abundance: .
v_gene: TRBV5-6
CDR3nt: TGTGCCAGCAGCCAGGGTTCGCTAAAACTGTTTTTT
CDR3aa: CASSQGSLKLFF

j_gene: TRBJ2-7
d_gene: TRBD1
abundance: few
v_gene: TRBV18
CDR3nt: TGTGCCAGCTCACCTCAGTCCGGGACAGGGATATCCTACGAGCAGTACTTC
CDR3aa: CASSPQSGTGISYEQYF

j_gene: TRBJ1-3
d_gene: .
abundance: .
v_gene: TRBV13
CDR3nt: TGTGCCAGCAGCTTAGGAGGGGAAGACTCTGGAAACACCATATATTTT
CDR3aa: CASSLGGEDSGNTIYF

j_gene: TRBJ2-1
d_gene: .
abundance: .
v_gene: TRBV28
CDR3nt: TGTGCCAGCAGTAACGGGGGACGGAATTACAATGAGCAGTTCTTC
CDR3aa: CASSNGGRNYNEQFF

j_gene: TRBJ1-5
d_gene: TRBD1
abundance: few
v_gene: TRBV7-9
CDR3nt: TGTGCCAGCAGCCATCTTAGACAGGGGGTTAATCAGCCCCAGCATTTT
CDR3aa: CASSHLRQGVNQPQHF

j_gene: TRBJ2-1
d_gene: TRBD1
abundance: .
v_gene: TRBV4-1
CDR3nt: TGCGCCAGCAGCCAAAAATCCGGGACAGAGTCCTACAATGAGCAGTTCTTC
CDR3aa: CASSQKSGTESYNEQFF

j_gene: TRBJ1-1
d_gene: .
abundance: .
v_gene: TRBV15
CDR3nt: TGTGCCACCAGCAGAGATAGTACAGGGAGCACTGAAGCTTTCTTT
CDR3aa: CATSRDSTGSTEAFF

j_gene: TRBJ1-5
d_gene: TRBD1
abundance: .
v_gene: TRBV5-8
CDR3nt: TGTGCCAGCAGACGGACAGGGGCAAACAATCAGCCCCAGCATTTT
CDR3aa: CASRRTGANNQPQHF

j_gene: TRBJ2-7
d_gene: TRBD2
abundance: .
v_gene: TRBV27
CDR3nt: TGTGCCAGCAGCTATAGCGGGATATCTACGATTCCCTACGAGCAGTACTTC
CDR3aa: CASSYSGISTIPYEQYF

j_gene: TRBJ1-2
d_gene: .
abundance: .
v_gene: TRBV28
CDR3nt: TGTGCCAGCAGTTGGGCAGCCTTCTATGGCTACACCTTC
CDR3aa: CASSWAAFYGYTF

j_gene: TRBJ1-5
d_gene: .
abundance: .
v_gene: TRBV28
CDR3nt: TGTGCCAGCAAGGACAGAACCAATCAGCCCCAGCATTTT
CDR3aa: CASKDRTNQPQHF

j_gene: TRBJ1-5
d_gene: TRBD1
abundance: .
v_gene: TRBV6-6
CDR3nt: TGTGCCAGCAGGAACAGGGGGACCGTTAATCAGCCCCAGCATTTT
CDR3aa: CASRNRGTVNQPQHF

j_gene: TRBJ1-1
d_gene: .
abundance: once
v_gene: TRBV6-5
CDR3nt: TGTGCCAGCACCAAGACAGTGAACACTGAAGCTTTCTTT
CDR3aa: CASTKTVNTEAFF

j_gene: TRBJ2-1
d_gene: .
abundance: .
v_gene: TRBV5-1
CDR3nt: TGCGCCAGCAGTCTAGCAGACGAGCAGTTCTTC
CDR3aa: CASSLADEQFF

j_gene: TRBJ2-7
d_gene: TRBD1
abundance: once
v_gene: TRBV28
CDR3nt: TGTGCCAGCAGTTCTACCCAGGGGGCCGAGCAGTACTTC
CDR3aa: CASSSTQGAEQYF

j_gene: TRBJ2-1
d_gene: .
abundance: .
v_gene: TRBV7-2
CDR3nt: TGTGCCAGCAGCCATCTCACAGGGCCCAGCTCCTACAATGAGCAGTTCTTC
CDR3aa: CASSHLTGPSSYNEQFF

j_gene: TRBJ2-1
d_gene: TRBD2
abundance: .
v_gene: TRBV11-2
CDR3nt: TGTGCCAGCAGCTCCGAGAGCGGGAGGGCCATCAATGAGCAGTTCTTC
CDR3aa: CASSSESGRAINEQFF

j_gene: TRBJ1-6
d_gene: .
abundance: .
v_gene: TRBV19
CDR3nt: TGTGCCAGTAGTCAATCAGGAGAGGGCCCTAATTCACCCCTCCACTTT
CDR3aa: CASSQSGEGPNSPLHF

j_gene: TRBJ1-2
d_gene: .
abundance: few
v_gene: TRBV18
CDR3nt: TGTGCCAGCTCACCTGGGCAGGATAACTATGGCTACACCTTC
CDR3aa: CASSPGQDNYGYTF

j_gene: TRBJ1-1
d_gene: .
abundance: .
v_gene: TRBV19
CDR3nt: TGTGCCAGTAGTCCCGCTGGGGGGGTAACTGAAGCTTTCTTT
CDR3aa: CASSPAGGVTEAFF

j_gene: TRBJ2-7
d_gene: TRBD2
abundance: few
v_gene: TRBV5-4
CDR3nt: TGTGCCAGCAGGGATGCGGGAGCAGGGACCGAGCAGTACTTC
CDR3aa: CASRDAGAGTEQYF

j_gene: TRBJ2-2
d_gene: .
abundance: .
v_gene: TRBV5-1
CDR3nt: TGCGCCAGCAGCTTCCTCAGGGGGAACACCGGGGAGCTGTTTTTT
CDR3aa: CASSFLRGNTGELFF

j_gene: TRBJ2-7
d_gene: TRBD2
abundance: .
v_gene: TRBV14
CDR3nt: TGTGCCAGCAGCCCTCGGGAGTTAGCGGGAAACGAGCAGTACTTC
CDR3aa: CASSPRELAGNEQYF

j_gene: TRBJ2-2
d_gene: TRBD2
abundance: .
v_gene: TRBV4-3
CDR3nt: TGCGCCAGCAGCCTTGAGCGGGGGGTGAACACCGGGGAGCTGTTTTTT
CDR3aa: CASSLERGVNTGELFF

j_gene: TRBJ1-2
d_gene: .
abundance: .
v_gene: TRBV18
CDR3nt: TGTGCCAGCTCACCGAGAGGGGGTACCGCGCCTATACGTTACACCTTC
CDR3aa: CASSPRGGTAPIRYTF

j_gene: TRBJ2-1
d_gene: TRBD1
abundance: .
v_gene: TRBV7-8
CDR3nt: TGTGCCAGCAGCTGGAGACAGGGGGCGTTAAGTGAGCAGTTCTTC
CDR3aa: CASSWRQGALSEQFF

j_gene: TRBJ2-2
d_gene: .
abundance: .
v_gene: TRBV7-9
CDR3nt: TGTGCCAGCAGCTTAGCGGAGGGTAACACCGGGGAGCTGTTTTTT
CDR3aa: CASSLAEGNTGELFF

j_gene: TRBJ1-1
d_gene: .
abundance: .
v_gene: TRBV5-1
CDR3nt: TGCGCCAGCAGCTTTCTTACAGGAAACACTGAAGCTTTCTTT
CDR3aa: CASSFLTGNTEAFF

j_gene: TRBJ1-2
d_gene: .
abundance: .
v_gene: TRBV7-8
CDR3nt: TGTGCCAGCAGCTTAAGGAGGGTCAACATCCGGGTTCCAAATAACTATGGCTACACCTTC
CDR3aa: CASSLRRVNIRVPNNYGYTF

j_gene: TRBJ2-7
d_gene: TRBD2
abundance: few
v_gene: TRBV4-2
CDR3nt: TGTGCCAGCAGCCAAGGGCCAAGCGGGAGTTACGAGCAGTACTTC
CDR3aa: CASSQGPSGSYEQYF

j_gene: TRBJ2-1
d_gene: .
abundance: .
v_gene: TRBV11-2
CDR3nt: TGTGCCAGCAGCTTAGTTCGTTTCCGCAATGAGCAGTTCTTC
CDR3aa: CASSLVRFRNEQFF

j_gene: TRBJ2-3
d_gene: TRBD1
abundance: .
v_gene: TRBV30
CDR3nt: TGTGCCTGGAGACCCAGGGGGCCAGATACGCAGTATTTT
CDR3aa: CAWRPRGPDTQYF

j_gene: TRBJ1-4
d_gene: TRBD1
abundance: .
v_gene: TRBV4-1
CDR3nt: TGCGCCAGCAGCCAAGGTAACAGGGGCTACATCGCAACTAATGAAAAACTGTTTTTT
CDR3aa: CASSQGNRGYIATNEKLFF

j_gene: TRBJ1-1
d_gene: .
abundance: .
v_gene: TRBV27
CDR3nt: TGTGCCAGCAGTCCGAGTAATGCTGAAGCTTTCTTT
CDR3aa: CASSPSNAEAFF

j_gene: TRBJ2-1
d_gene: .
abundance: .
v_gene: TRBV14
CDR3nt: TGTGCCAGCAGCCAAGATTGGCTTGGTGAGCAGTTCTTC
CDR3aa: CASSQDWLGEQFF

j_gene: TRBJ2-1
d_gene: TRBD2
abundance: few
v_gene: TRBV28
CDR3nt: TGTGCCAGCAGTTTATTCGAGGGACTAGCGGGAGGGTTCTCCTCCTACAATGAGCAGTTCTTC
CDR3aa: CASSLFEGLAGGFSSYNEQFF

j_gene: TRBJ1-5
d_gene: TRBD1
abundance: .
v_gene: TRBV28
CDR3nt: TGTGCCAGCAGTTGGCCTAGGGACAGGGTGGCGGTGGTGGATCAGCCCCAGCATTTT
CDR3aa: CASSWPRDRVAVVDQPQHF

j_gene: TRBJ1-1
d_gene: .
abundance: .
v_gene: TRBV10-3
CDR3nt: TGTGCCATCAGTGTACAGTTCGACGCTGAAGCTTTCTTT
CDR3aa: CAISVQFDAEAFF

j_gene: TRBJ1-1
d_gene: .
abundance: .
v_gene: TRBV13
CDR3nt: TGTGCCAGCAGCTTTGGTGACGGGGTCGGCACTGAAGCTTTCTTT
CDR3aa: CASSFGDGVGTEAFF

j_gene: TRBJ2-7
d_gene: .
abundance: .
v_gene: TRBV7-9
CDR3nt: TGTGCCAGCAGCTTAGACGGGAACTCCTACGAGCAGTACTTC
CDR3aa: CASSLDGNSYEQYF

j_gene: TRBJ1-5
d_gene: TRBD1
abundance: .
v_gene: TRBV19
CDR3nt: TGTGCCAGTAGTGTTTCCGACAGGGGGCCGGATCAGCCCCAGCATTTT
CDR3aa: CASSVSDRGPDQPQHF

j_gene: TRBJ2-7
d_gene: TRBD1
abundance: .
v_gene: TRBV7-6
CDR3nt: TGTGCCAGCAGTGCGGACAGGGACTACGAGCAGTACTTC
CDR3aa: CASSADRDYEQYF

j_gene: TRBJ1-2
d_gene: TRBD1
abundance: .
v_gene: TRBV28
CDR3nt: TGTGCCAGCAGTTTCACCGGGACAGAGTCTCGCGGCTACACCTTC
CDR3aa: CASSFTGTESRGYTF

j_gene: TRBJ2-4
d_gene: .
abundance: .
v_gene: TRBV28
CDR3nt: TGTGCCAGCAGTCCCGATGACGACAGATTACTAGCCAAAAACATTCAGTACTTC
CDR3aa: CASSPDDDRLLAKNIQYF

j_gene: TRBJ1-3
d_gene: TRBD1
abundance: .
v_gene: TRBV7-2
CDR3nt: TGTGCCAGCAGCGGAACAGGGGTCGGAAACACCATATATTTT
CDR3aa: CASSGTGVGNTIYF

j_gene: TRBJ2-1
d_gene: .
abundance: .
v_gene: TRBV5-1
CDR3nt: TGCGCCAGCAGCCGGGAGAGTAGTGAGCAGTTCTTC
CDR3aa: CASSRESSEQFF

j_gene: TRBJ2-7
d_gene: .
abundance: .
v_gene: TRBV4-1
CDR3nt: TGCGCCAGCAGCCAAGATCCCCCCGGACAGATAATATTCTACGAGCAGTACTTC
CDR3aa: CASSQDPPGQIIFYEQYF

j_gene: TRBJ2-1
d_gene: .
abundance: few
v_gene: TRBV6-4
CDR3nt: TGTGCCAGCAGTGACGAGGGAATCAATGAGCAGTTCTTC
CDR3aa: CASSDEGINEQFF

j_gene: TRBJ2-3
d_gene: TRBD1
abundance: .
v_gene: TRBV6-6
CDR3nt: TGTGCCACAGGATGGACAGGGGGCGCGAGCACAGATACGCAGTATTTT
CDR3aa: CATGWTGGASTDTQYF